Listed below are T cell receptor beta chains from one sample, sequenced in a study of CD8+ T cells in alopecia areata. Data came from immunoSEQ multiplex PCR; TCRdb stores just in-frame clones and leaves some out. The table lists 140,000 to 150,000 clones, under 60% of them singletons. Sample: CD4+ T cells sorted from blood, taken at week 0. Receptors were obtained from a human donor with alopecia areata. Each CDR3 is given with its conserved first and last residue. The D gene is left open where the match is weak. Size values are once, few and many counts, or a class for expanded clones, and some rows have none.

J gene	V gene	D gene	clone size	CDR3 DNA	CDR3 protein
TRBJ2-5	TRBV5-1	NA	once	TGCGCCAGCAGCTTGATAGGGCTGTCTACTGGGGAGCAGTACTTC	CASSLIGLSTGEQYF
TRBJ2-5	TRBV5-1	TRBD1	few	TGCGCCAGCAGCTTGGGGGACAGCCAAGAGACCCAGTACTTC	CASSLGDSQETQYF
TRBJ2-1	TRBV4-2	NA	NA	TGTGCCAGCAGCCGGGGGGCACAGGGGAACAATGAGCAGTTCTTC	CASSRGAQGNNEQFF
TRBJ2-3	TRBV29-1	TRBD2	NA	TGCAGCGCCCACAGCGGGAGCACGCAGTATTTT	CSAHSGSTQYF
TRBJ1-6	TRBV5-4	NA	NA	TGTGCCAGCACGACAGGTGGTTCACCCCTCCACTTT	CASTTGGSPLHF
TRBJ1-1	TRBV6-1	NA	NA	TGTGCCAGCAGTGTCGCCTGGGGCACTGAAGCTTTCTTT	CASSVAWGTEAFF
TRBJ2-5	TRBV7-2	TRBD1	few	TGTGCCAGCAGCTTAGGGCAGGGGGTGCAAGAGACCCAGTACTTC	CASSLGQGVQETQYF
TRBJ2-4	TRBV7-2	TRBD2	NA	TGTGCCAGCAACCCGGGGGGGGACCCGGCGGCCAAAAACATTCAGTACTTC	CASNPGGDPAAKNIQYF
TRBJ1-1	TRBV5-6	NA	NA	TGTGCCAGCAGATATTGGACAGAGGATGAAGCTTTCTTT	CASRYWTEDEAFF
TRBJ1-1	TRBV2	NA	few	TGTGCCAGCGGTAGAGAGGACACTGAAGCTTTCTTT	CASGREDTEAFF
TRBJ2-6	TRBV30	TRBD1	NA	TGTGCCTGGTTACCGGGACAGGGTGGTATGGGGGCCAACGTCCTGACTTTC	CAWLPGQGGMGANVLTF
TRBJ2-1	TRBV4-1	NA	NA	TGCGCCAGCAGCCAAGTGGTAGGGGGGAATGAGCAGTTCTTC	CASSQVVGGNEQFF
TRBJ2-2	TRBV2	TRBD1	few	TGTGCCACGGCCGGGACAGGGAGGTCCGGGGAGCTGTTTTTT	CATAGTGRSGELFF
TRBJ1-1	TRBV29-1	NA	NA	TGCAGGGTGGGAGGGGACACTGAAGCTTTCTTT	CRVGGDTEAFF
TRBJ1-2	TRBV6-5	NA	few	TGTGCCAGCAGTTACTCAGGGGGGCAGTCGGCTGGCTACACCTTC	CASSYSGGQSAGYTF
TRBJ2-1	TRBV11-2	NA	NA	TGTGCCAGCAGCTTAAAACGGATAGGCGGGGTTGGCAATGAGCAGTTCTTC	CASSLKRIGGVGNEQFF
TRBJ1-3	TRBV5-1	NA	NA	TGCGCCAGCAGCTTGGACCTCTCTGGAAACACCATATATTTT	CASSLDLSGNTIYF
TRBJ1-2	TRBV7-8	NA	NA	TGTGCCAGCGTTGATCTCTATGGCTACACCTTC	CASVDLYGYTF
TRBJ1-1	TRBV29-1	NA	NA	TGCAGCGACAGGTTGAACACTGAAGCTTTCTTT	CSDRLNTEAFF
TRBJ1-1	TRBV5-4	TRBD1	few	TGTGCCAGCAGCTGGGACAGGGGGCTCACTGAAGCTTTCTTT	CASSWDRGLTEAFF
TRBJ2-7	TRBV7-2	NA	few	TGTGCCAGCAGCTTAATGGCCTCCTTAGGCGCCTACGAGCAGTACTTC	CASSLMASLGAYEQYF
TRBJ1-1	TRBV28	NA	NA	TGTGCCAGCCTGATAAACACTGAAGCTTTCTTT	CASLINTEAFF
TRBJ2-6	TRBV27	NA	NA	TGTGCCAGCAGTTTATTGGCCTCCGGGGCCAACGTCCTGACTTTC	CASSLLASGANVLTF
TRBJ2-1	TRBV9	TRBD1	few	TGTGCCAGCAGCTCCGTAGACAGGACAGGAACTAATGAGCAGTTCTTC	CASSSVDRTGTNEQFF
TRBJ1-1	TRBV30	NA	NA	TGTGCTCACACCGTGGCAGGTCTGAACACTGAAGCTTTCTTT	CAHTVAGLNTEAFF
TRBJ2-7	TRBV20-1	NA	NA	TGCAGTGCTTATACTAGCAGTCGGCAGTACTTC	CSAYTSSRQYF
TRBJ1-6	TRBV27	NA	few	TGTGCCAGCAGCCCGCTGGAGTTTTCACCCCTCCACTTT	CASSPLEFSPLHF
TRBJ2-3	TRBV4-3	NA	NA	TGCGCCAGCAGCCAGACTAGGTCGGCGAGCACAGATACGCAGTATTTT	CASSQTRSASTDTQYF
TRBJ2-1	TRBV29-1	NA	NA	TGCACCTACTCGAGGAGAAGCTCCTACAATGAGCAGTTCTTC	CTYSRRSSYNEQFF
TRBJ2-7	TRBV5-4	NA	few	TGTGCCAGCAGCCGGGCCGCGTCCTACGAGCAGTACTTC	CASSRAASYEQYF
TRBJ2-5	TRBV9	TRBD2	NA	TGTGCCAGCAGCTTCTCTAGCGGGGGGGACGAGACCCAGTACTTC	CASSFSSGGDETQYF
TRBJ1-1	TRBV6-5	TRBD1	NA	TGTGCCAGCAGTTCGAACAGGGGGCGGGGGAACACTGAAGCTTTCTTT	CASSSNRGRGNTEAFF
TRBJ2-3	TRBV25-1	TRBD2	NA	TGTGCCAGCAGTGAAGACAGGACTAGCGGAGATACGCAGTATTTT	CASSEDRTSGDTQYF
TRBJ2-1	TRBV4-1	TRBD2	NA	TGCGCCAGCAGCCAACGGACTAGCGGGGATATCAATGAGCAGTTCTTC	CASSQRTSGDINEQFF
TRBJ2-5	TRBV5-1	NA	NA	TGCGCCAGCGGATGGGGCAGCCAAGAGACCCAGTACTTC	CASGWGSQETQYF
TRBJ2-2	TRBV2	NA	NA	TGTGCCAGCAGGGACCGAACGATGAACACCGGGGAGCTGTTTTTT	CASRDRTMNTGELFF
TRBJ1-6	TRBV4-1	TRBD1	NA	TGCGCCAGCAGCCCGGGACAGGGATCTTATTCACCCCTCCACTTT	CASSPGQGSYSPLHF
TRBJ2-5	TRBV25-1	TRBD1	NA	TGTGCCAGTCATTACAGGGGCCAAGAGACCCAGTACTTC	CASHYRGQETQYF
TRBJ2-5	TRBV9	NA	NA	TGTGCCAGCAGCGTAGGTTGGGGGGCCCAAGAGACCCAGTACTTC	CASSVGWGAQETQYF
TRBJ1-1	TRBV7-8	NA	NA	TGTGCCAGCAGCCCAAGGGGCATAATAAACACTGAAGCTTTCTTT	CASSPRGIINTEAFF
TRBJ2-7	TRBV4-3	NA	NA	TGCGCCAGCAGCCAAGTTCCCCGGCTCGAGCAGTACTTC	CASSQVPRLEQYF
TRBJ1-5	TRBV6-5	TRBD1	NA	TGTGCCAGCAGCTTGACAGGGCCTGATCAGCCCCAGCATTTT	CASSLTGPDQPQHF
TRBJ1-1	TRBV29-1	NA	NA	TGCAGCGTAGCCCGGGCCGCGGGTGAAGCTTTCTTT	CSVARAAGEAFF
TRBJ2-7	TRBV5-1	NA	NA	TGCGCCAGCAGCACACCGGCAGCCCACGAGCAGTACTTC	CASSTPAAHEQYF
TRBJ2-5	TRBV29-1	NA	NA	TGCAGCGTAGACCAAGAGACCCAGTACTTC	CSVDQETQYF
TRBJ1-1	TRBV18	TRBD1	NA	TGTGCCAGCTCCTCCTCGAGACAGGGCATGAACACTGAAGCTTTCTTT	CASSSSRQGMNTEAFF
TRBJ2-5	TRBV5-4	NA	NA	TGTGCCAGCAACCAATACAGTTCTGGAGAGACCCAGTACTTC	CASNQYSSGETQYF
TRBJ2-5	TRBV4-3	TRBD2	NA	TGCGCCAGCAGCCAAGAAATAGCGGGGGGCCGAGAGACCCAGTACTTC	CASSQEIAGGRETQYF
TRBJ1-1	TRBV11-2	NA	NA	TGTGCCAGCAGCTTAGATGGAGTGACTGAAGCTTTCTTT	CASSLDGVTEAFF
TRBJ2-7	TRBV29-1	NA	NA	TGCAGCGTTCCCGGATCCGCGGGAGAGCAGTACTTC	CSVPGSAGEQYF
TRBJ2-7	TRBV6-5	NA	few	TGTGCCAGCAGTTACCGCTGGTTCGGACAGTCCTACGAGCAGTACTTC	CASSYRWFGQSYEQYF
TRBJ1-1	TRBV29-1	NA	NA	TGCAGCGTTGTGGGGTGGAGGAACACTGAAGCTTTCTTT	CSVVGWRNTEAFF
TRBJ2-1	TRBV30	NA	NA	TGTGCCTGGCAGCCGGGACAAGTCCTTATAAATGAGCAGTTCTTC	CAWQPGQVLINEQFF
TRBJ2-3	TRBV4-2	NA	NA	TGTGCCAGCAGCCCCCCCTTGGGGGACGGCACAGATACGCAGTATTTT	CASSPPLGDGTDTQYF
TRBJ2-5	TRBV4-1	NA	NA	TGCGCCAGCAGCCCTGTTTTTGGGGAGACCCAGTACTTC	CASSPVFGETQYF